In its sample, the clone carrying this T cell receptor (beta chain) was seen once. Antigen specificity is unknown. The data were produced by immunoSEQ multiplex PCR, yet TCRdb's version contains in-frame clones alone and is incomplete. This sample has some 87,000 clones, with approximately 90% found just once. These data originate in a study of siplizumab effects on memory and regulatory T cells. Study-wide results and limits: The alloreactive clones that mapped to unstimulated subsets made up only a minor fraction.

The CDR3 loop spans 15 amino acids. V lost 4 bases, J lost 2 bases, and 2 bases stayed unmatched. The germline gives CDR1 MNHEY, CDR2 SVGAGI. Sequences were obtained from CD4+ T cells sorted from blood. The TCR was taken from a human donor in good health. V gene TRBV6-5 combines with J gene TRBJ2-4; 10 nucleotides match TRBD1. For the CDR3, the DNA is TGTGCCAGCAGTTCGACAGGGGGCTCCAAAAACATTCAGTACTTC. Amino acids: CASSSTGGSKNIQYF.